The present TCR beta chain was sequenced within a study of molecular identifiers for immune sequencing clone quantification. Study findings and constraints: Highly expanded clone sizes could be underestimated by identical TCR molecules sharing a barcode. More than 97% of effector molecules, versus under 1% of naive-cell molecules, belonged to clones above 20 RNA copies.

This clonotype was seen many times. Antigen unknown. An end of the junction differs from the germline gene, which may be a read error. Germline-derived CDR1 and CDR2 are SEHNR and FQNEAQ (reference sequence). This CDR3 is 14 amino acids long. Methods described previously were used for bulk TCR libraries, and listed TCR primers were applied. One entry per CDR3 protein, called by TCRdb with MiXCR from the PCR reads. This table holds about half a million distinct CDR3 sequences, under 30% found once. Preparation of naive CD8 libraries involved roughly 19,000 to 1,000,000 sorted cells and 10%, 30% or 50% RNA.

The source material was naive CD8+ T cells from blood, with Jurkat cell RNA spiked in. Specified subset: FACS-sorted CD8+CD4-CCR7+CD45RA+ naive T cells. V is TRBV7-9 and J is TRBJ2-7, with 9 bases that match TRBD2. This clonotype was obtained from a human donor in good health. Some libraries in this study had Jurkat cell RNA spiked in. CDR3 residues: CASSLTSGSYEQYF. The CDR3, as DNA: TGCGCCAGCAGCTTGACTAGCGGCTCCTACGAGCAGTACTTC.